This TCR beta chain stems from a study of early T cells in non-severe SARS-CoV-2 infection. Study-wide background: Sequencing of unsorted whole blood was done on bulk RNA, leaving chains unpaired. Overall study results and limits: Using VDJdb, the matching emphasized anti-spike CD8 responses while missing private and CD4 specificities.

The CDR3 contains 12 residues. Per the germline V gene, CDR1 is MGHRA and CDR2 is YSYEKL. Trimming shortened V by 4 bases and J by 7 bases, and 8 bases separated the two germline ends. This clonotype was observed many times. Antigen specificity is unknown. Individual cDNA molecules each received unique molecular identifiers attached to them. A single record per CDR3 protein comes from TCRdb applying MiXCR to the 5' RACE reads. This sample has about 97,000 distinct CDR3 sequences; 8% to 13% occur once, and the top ten carry roughly 4.8%. This chain links TRBV4-1 with TRBJ2-1, with D uncertain. The source is an adult who was a healthcare worker with PCR-confirmed SARS-CoV-2 infection or an uninfected control (not recorded which). The specimen was whole blood, collected at baseline. CDR3 sequence (DNA): TGCGCCAGCAGCCCGAAACTGAATGAGCAGTTCTTC. Protein sequence: CASSPKLNEQFF.